This T cell receptor beta chain was sequenced in a study of cytomegalovirus exposure and HLA in healthy donors. Germline trimming cut 4 bases from V and 4 bases from J; bases unmatched to any gene: 7. Looked up from germline, CDR1 is SGHNT and CDR2 is YYREEE (reference sequence). This CDR3 region has 15 residues. Vbeta (60) and Jbeta (13) primers were used in the PCR. Profiling relied on immunoSEQ multiplex PCR, and the TCRdb table lists in-frame clones only, not all of them. The sample lists under 150,000 clones, more than 75% occurring once. The TCR originated in a man aged 50 to 59 in good health and CMV-seronegative. The rearrangement joins TRBV5-4 to TRBJ1-1; 10 bases are shared with TRBD1. The specimen was PBMCs. For the CDR3, the DNA is TGTGCCAGCAGCAATTACGGGACAGGGGTCACTGAAGCTTTCTTT. Its translation: CASSNYGTGVTEAFF.